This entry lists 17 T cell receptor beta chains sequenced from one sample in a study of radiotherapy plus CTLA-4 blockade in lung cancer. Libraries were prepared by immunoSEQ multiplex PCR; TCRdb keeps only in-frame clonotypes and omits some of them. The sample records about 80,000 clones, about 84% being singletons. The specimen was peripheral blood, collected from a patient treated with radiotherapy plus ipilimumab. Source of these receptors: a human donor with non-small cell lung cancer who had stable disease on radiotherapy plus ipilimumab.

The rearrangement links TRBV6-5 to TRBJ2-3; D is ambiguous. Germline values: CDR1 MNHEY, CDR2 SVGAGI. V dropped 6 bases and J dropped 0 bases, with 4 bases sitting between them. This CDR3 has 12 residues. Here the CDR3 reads CASSDSTDTQYF. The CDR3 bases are TGTGCCAGCAGCGATAGCACAGATACGCAGTATTTT.

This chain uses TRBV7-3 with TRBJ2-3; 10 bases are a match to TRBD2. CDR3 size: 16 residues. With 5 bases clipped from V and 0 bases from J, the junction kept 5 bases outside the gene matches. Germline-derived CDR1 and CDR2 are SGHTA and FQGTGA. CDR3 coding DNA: TGTGCCAGCAGCCCTCTAGCGGGAGCGAGCACAGATACGCAGTATTTT. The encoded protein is CASSPLAGASTDTQYF.

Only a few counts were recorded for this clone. The CDR3 protein is CASSEPVSYEQYF. In nucleotides, the CDR3 is TGTGCCAGCAGTGAGCCGGTCTCCTACGAGCAGTACTTC. This rearrangement joins TRBV6-1 to TRBJ2-7, with D hard to call. With 3 bases removed from V and 0 bases from J, the gap between germline ends came to 6 bases. Looked up from germline, CDR1 is MNHNS and CDR2 is SASEGT. This CDR3 is built from 13 residues.

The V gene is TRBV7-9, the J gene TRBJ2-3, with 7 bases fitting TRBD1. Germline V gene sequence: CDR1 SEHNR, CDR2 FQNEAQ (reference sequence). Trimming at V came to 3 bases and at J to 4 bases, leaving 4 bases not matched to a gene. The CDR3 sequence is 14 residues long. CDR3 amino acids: CASSLTGTADTQYF. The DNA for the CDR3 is TGTGCCAGCAGCTTGACAGGGACAGCAGATACGCAGTATTTT.

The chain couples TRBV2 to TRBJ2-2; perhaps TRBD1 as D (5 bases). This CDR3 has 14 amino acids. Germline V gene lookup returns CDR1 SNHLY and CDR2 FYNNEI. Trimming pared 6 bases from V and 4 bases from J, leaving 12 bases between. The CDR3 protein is CASRKTDSTGELFF. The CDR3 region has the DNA TGTGCCAGCAGAAAGACAGACTCCACCGGGGAGCTGTTTTTT.

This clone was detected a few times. The CDR3 DNA sequence: TGTGCCGGACGACAGGGGAGTAATTCACCCCTCCACTTT. Protein product: CAGRQGSNSPLHF. The chain employs TRBV6-5 and TRBJ1-6; 8 bases agree with TRBD1. The CDR3 consists of 13 residues. The germline V gene encodes CDR1 MNHEY and CDR2 SVGAGI. Trimming cost V 11 bases and J 6 bases; bases outside gene matches: 6.

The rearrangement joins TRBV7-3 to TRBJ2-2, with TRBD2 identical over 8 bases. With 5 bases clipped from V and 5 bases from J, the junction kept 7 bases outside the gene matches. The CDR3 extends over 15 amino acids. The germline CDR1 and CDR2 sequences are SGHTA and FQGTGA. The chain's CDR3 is CASSKSGSGTGELFF. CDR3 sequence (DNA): TGTGCCAGCAGCAAAAGCGGGAGTGGGACCGGGGAGCTGTTTTTT.

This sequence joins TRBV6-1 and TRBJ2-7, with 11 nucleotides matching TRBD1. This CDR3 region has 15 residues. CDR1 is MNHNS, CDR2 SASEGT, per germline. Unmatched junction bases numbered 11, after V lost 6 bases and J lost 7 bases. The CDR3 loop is CASSRVGQGAREQYF. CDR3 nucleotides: TGTGCCAGCAGCCGAGTTGGACAGGGGGCGAGGGAGCAGTACTTC.

CDR3 DNA sequence: TGCGCCAGCAGGGAAGGAGCGACTAGCGGGATGAATGAGCAGTTCTTC. This sequence encodes CASREGATSGMNEQFF. This chain links TRBV5-1 with TRBJ2-1; 11 bases fit TRBD2. Germline-derived CDR1 and CDR2 are SGHRS and YFSETQ. The CDR3 is 16 residues long. Trimming at V came to 5 bases and at J to 7 bases, leaving 11 bases not matched to a gene.

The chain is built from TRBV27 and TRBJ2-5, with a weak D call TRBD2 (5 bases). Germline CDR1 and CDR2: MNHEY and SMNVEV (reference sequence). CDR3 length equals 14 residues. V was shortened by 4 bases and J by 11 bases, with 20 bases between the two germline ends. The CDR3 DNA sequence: TGTGCCAGCAGTTCGGCGGGCCCACGGAAAGAGCAGTACTTC. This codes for CASSSAGPRKEQYF.

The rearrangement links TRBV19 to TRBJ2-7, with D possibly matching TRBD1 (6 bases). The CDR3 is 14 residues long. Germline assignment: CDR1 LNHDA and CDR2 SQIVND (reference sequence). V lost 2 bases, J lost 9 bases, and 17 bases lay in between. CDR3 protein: CASSITDRAEGQYF. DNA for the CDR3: TGTGCCAGTAGTATAACGGACAGAGCAGAGGGGCAGTACTTC.

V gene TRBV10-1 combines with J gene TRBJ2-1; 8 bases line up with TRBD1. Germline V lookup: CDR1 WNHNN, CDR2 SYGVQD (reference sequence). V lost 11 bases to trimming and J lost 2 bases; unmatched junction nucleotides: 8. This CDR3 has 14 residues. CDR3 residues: CAGTKQGAYNEQFF. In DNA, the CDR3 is TGCGCCGGCACAAAACAGGGGGCCTACAATGAGCAGTTCTTC.

This CDR3 is CSVEDLFGVNTEAFF. DNA of the CDR3: TGCAGCGTTGAAGATCTGTTCGGGGTGAACACTGAAGCTTTCTTT. This rearrangement joins TRBV29-1 to TRBJ1-1; D not resolved. V gave up 0 bases and J gave up 0 bases, with 11 bases separating them. Germline CDR1 is SQVTM and CDR2 is ANQGSEA. The CDR3 runs 15 residues.

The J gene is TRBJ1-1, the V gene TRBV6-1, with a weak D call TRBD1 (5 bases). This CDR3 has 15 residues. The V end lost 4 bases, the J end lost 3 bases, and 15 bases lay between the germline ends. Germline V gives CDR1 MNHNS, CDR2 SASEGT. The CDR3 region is CASSARAGKDTEAFF. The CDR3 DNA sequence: TGTGCCAGCAGTGCCAGAGCAGGGAAGGACACTGAAGCTTTCTTT.

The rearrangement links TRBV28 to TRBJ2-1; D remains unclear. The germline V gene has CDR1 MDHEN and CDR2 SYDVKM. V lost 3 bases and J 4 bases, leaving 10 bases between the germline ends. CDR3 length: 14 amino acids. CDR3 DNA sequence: TGTGCCAGCAGTTTTGGCCACAATTACAATGAGCAGTTCTTC. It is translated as CASSFGHNYNEQFF.

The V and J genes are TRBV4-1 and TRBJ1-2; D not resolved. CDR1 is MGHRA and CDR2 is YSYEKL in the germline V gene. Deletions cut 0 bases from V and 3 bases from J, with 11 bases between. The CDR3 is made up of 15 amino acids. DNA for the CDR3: TGCGCCAGCAGCCAAGATCGAGGCCGCTACTATGGCTACACCTTC. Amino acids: CASSQDRGRYYGYTF.

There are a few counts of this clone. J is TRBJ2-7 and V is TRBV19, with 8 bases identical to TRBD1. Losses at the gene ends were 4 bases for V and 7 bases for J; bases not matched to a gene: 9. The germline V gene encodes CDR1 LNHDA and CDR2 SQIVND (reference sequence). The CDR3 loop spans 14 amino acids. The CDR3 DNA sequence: TGTGCCAGTAGTAGAGGGCAGGGGGCCGTGGAGCAGTACTTC. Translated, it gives CASSRGQGAVEQYF.